This TCR beta chain originates from a study of T cell repertoires in cytomegalovirus infection. Points from the study as a whole: CMV-specific TCR beta clonotypes restricted by HLA-C dominated the ex vivo response.

This clonotype was recorded many times. Its antigen remains unknown. TCRdb analysed the reads with MiXCR anew, one entry per CDR3 protein. This sample has 150,000 to 160,000 distinct CDR3 sequences; 23% occur once, and the top ten carry approximately 10%. Sequenced: PBMCs. The receptor was isolated from a human donor in good health (CMV status not recorded). Some clones in this sample may be carry-over from other donors' samples.

In DNA, the CDR3 is TGTGCCAGCAGCGCCCCGACAGGGCGGCAAGAGACCCAGTACTTC. Translated, it gives CASSAPTGRQETQYF. The rearrangement uses TRBV7-9 and TRBJ2-5, with 7 positions matching TRBD1. The junction had 8 bases not matched to a gene; V was cut back by 5 bases and J by 2 bases. The CDR3 loop spans 15 amino acids. CDR1 is SEHNR, CDR2 FQNEAQ, per germline (reference sequence). Together with reference TRBV7-9 and TRBJ2-5, the CDR3 gives the full variable domain: DTGVSQNPRHKITKRGQNVTFRCDPISEHNRLYWYRQTLGQGPEFLTYFQNEAQLEKSRLLSDRFSAERPKGSFSTLEIQRTEQGDSAMYLCASSAPTGRQETQYFGPGTRLLVL.